The subject of this entry is one TCR beta chain. Its matching antigen is unknown. V lost 6 bases and J 13 bases, leaving 9 bases between the germline ends. This CDR3 is built from 8 residues. Germline V gives CDR1 SQVTM, CDR2 ANQGSEA. Patients were diagnosed from clinical symptoms, serum thyroxine, TRAb, thyroid ultrasound and orbital computed tomography. The sample comes from a study of Graves' ophthalmopathy and Graves' hyperthyroidism. Findings of the study overall: Distinction of ophthalmopathy from stable hyperthyroidism by a 13-signature model reached approximately 90% sensitivity and more than 65% specificity.

RNA served as the template for amplifying TCR beta CDR3 regions. Amplification began with first-round RT-PCR using HTBI primers, then second-round multiplex PCR was performed. TCRdb reprocessed the multiplex PCR reads via MiXCR and lists one record per CDR3 protein. The profile covers 650,000 to 800,000 distinct CDR3 sequences, with about 38% appearing a single time and 2.5% to 3.5% taken by the ten largest. The origin of this receptor is an adult man with Graves' ophthalmopathy. The chain employs TRBV29-1 and TRBJ1-1; a weak D match, TRBD1 (6 bases). Input material: peripheral blood. The CDR3, as DNA: TGCAGCGTCAGCAGGGGTTTCTTT. Protein: CSVSRGFF.